This TCR beta chain was sequenced during a study of response to subunit inactivated influenza vaccine. Regarding the study as a whole: It was suggested by the authors that few new T cells are recruited by each seasonal influenza vaccination.

TCRdb analysed the RT-PCR reads with MiXCR anew, one entry per CDR3 protein. The profile shows around 500,000 distinct CDR3 sequences, approximately 10% of them singletons. As concerns this clonotype: Its matching antigen is unknown.

Germline V gives CDR1 MNHNS, CDR2 SASEGT. V lost 5 bases, J lost 1 base, and 11 bases lay in between. This CDR3 is 15 amino acids long. V usage is TRBV6-1 and J usage is TRBJ2-2, with TRBD2 as a possible D gene (5 bases). The receptor comes from a man aged 50 to 60 who received an inactivated influenza vaccine. The sequencing used PBMCs from blood, collected roughly 46 days after vaccination. CDR3 sequence (DNA): TGTGCCAGCAGTCAATACGGACTGAACACCGGGGAGCTGTTTTTT. Its translation is CASSQYGLNTGELFF.